This TCR beta chain is from a study of T cells in Graves' hyperthyroidism and ophthalmopathy. The sample holds many counts of this clonotype. RNA transcripts provided the source from which TCR beta CDR3 regions were amplified. The HTBI set primed first-round TCR CDR3 RT-PCR. TCRdb re-analysed the multiplex PCR reads in MiXCR, keeping a single row per CDR3 protein. This sample has about 350,000 distinct CDR3 sequences; approximately 15% occur once, and the top ten carry 30% to 35%. Individuals with ophthalmopathy presented a Clinical Activity Score of at least 3, a NOSPECS grade of at least 4 and a duration under 3 months. 9 to 10 ml fresh peripheral blood yielded the PBMCs. CDR1 is LGHNA and CDR2 is YNFKEQ in the germline V gene. This CDR3 has 13 amino acids. Trimming cost V 0 bases and J 4 bases, with 4 bases left between them.

The sample taken for sequencing was blood. The rearrangement links TRBV4-2 to TRBJ1-5; D gene unclear. The receptor was derived from a middle-aged woman with Graves' ophthalmopathy. The CDR3 DNA sequence: TGTGCCAGCAGCCAAGATCGGAATCAGCCCCAGCATTTT. It codes for CASSQDRNQPQHF.